This record concerns one T cell receptor (beta chain) sequence. The antigen remains undetermined. Amplification by 5'RACE using constant-segment primers produced TCR alpha and TCR beta cDNA libraries that carried sample barcodes and UMIs. One entry per CDR3 protein results from TCRdb running MiXCR on the 5' RACE reads. The sample has about 440,000 distinct CDR3 sequences; 20% are singletons. The data belong to a study of T-cell memory formation after mild COVID-19. Study-wide results and caveats: A subset of responding clones appeared in pre-infection memory, suggesting cross-reactive memory joined. Contracting clones from day 15 to 85 had balanced CD4/CD8; later expanders favoured CD4+. Of the contracting clones, CD4+ ones lay mainly in CM and EM, and CD8+ ones in EMRA.

CDR1 MNHNY and CDR2 SVGAGI come from the germline V gene (reference sequence). The CDR3 is 16 residues long. Trimming took off 2 bases at V and 3 bases at J, with 16 bases between the two ends. The sequencing sample was made of PBMCs or a T cell subset sorted from them (not recorded which). This chain uses TRBV6-6 with TRBJ1-1, with D maybe TRBD1 (5 bases). The TCR comes from an adult woman who had mild COVID-19 (a few samples of this study predate the infection). Cell type and time point are not known. The CDR3: CASSYTLRGGDTEAFF. CDR3 bases: TGTGCCAGCAGTTACACCCTGAGGGGTGGTGACACTGAAGCTTTCTTT.